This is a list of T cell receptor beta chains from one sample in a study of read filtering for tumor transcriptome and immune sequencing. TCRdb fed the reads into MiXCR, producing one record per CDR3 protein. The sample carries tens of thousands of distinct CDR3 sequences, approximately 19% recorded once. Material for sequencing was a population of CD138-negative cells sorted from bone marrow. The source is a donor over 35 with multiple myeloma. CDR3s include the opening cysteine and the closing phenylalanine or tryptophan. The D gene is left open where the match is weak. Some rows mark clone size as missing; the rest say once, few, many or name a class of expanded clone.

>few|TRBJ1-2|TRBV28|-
TGTGCCAGCAGTTTAGCAGGCAACTATGGCTACACCTTC
CASSLAGNYGYTF
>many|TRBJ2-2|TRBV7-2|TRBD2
TGTGCCAGCAGCGCGGGGACTATAAACACCGGGGAGCTGTTTTTT
CASSAGTINTGELFF
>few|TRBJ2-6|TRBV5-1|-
TGCGCCAGCAGCTTCGACTCTGGGGCCAACGTCCTGACTTTC
CASSFDSGANVLTF
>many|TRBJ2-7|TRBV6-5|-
TGTGCCAGCAGTTACAACACCGACAGGTACTACGAGCAGTACTTC
CASSYNTDRYYEQYF
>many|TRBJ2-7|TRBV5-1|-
TGCGCCAGCAGGCGGGACAGCCTTACCTACGAGCAGTACTTC
CASRRDSLTYEQYF
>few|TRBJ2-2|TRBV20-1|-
TGCAGTGCTCCCCGACGGAGCACCGGGGAGCTGTTTTTT
CSAPRRSTGELFF
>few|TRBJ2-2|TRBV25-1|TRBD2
TGTGCCAGCAGTGAATTGGGGCGGGAGGGAACCGGGGAGCTGTTTTTT
CASSELGREGTGELFF
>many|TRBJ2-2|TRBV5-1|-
TGCGCCAGCAGCTTTACAGGGAGTAACACCGGGGAGCTGTTTTTT
CASSFTGSNTGELFF
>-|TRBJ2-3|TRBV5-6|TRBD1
TGTGCCAGCAGCCCCGGGGACAGAAACACAGATACGCAGTATTTT
CASSPGDRNTDTQYF
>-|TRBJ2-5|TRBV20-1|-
TGCAGTGCTAGAGATGGTTTATCGCTATCCGACGGGACCCAGTACTTC
CSARDGLSLSDGTQYF
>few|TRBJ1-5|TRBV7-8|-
TGTGCCAGCAGCTTCGAGGGGGGGGGCAATCAGCCCCAGCATTTT
CASSFEGGGNQPQHF
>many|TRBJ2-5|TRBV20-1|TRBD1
TGCAGTGCTAGAGATCGGGTGACAGGGGAGAAGACCCAGTACTTC
CSARDRVTGEKTQYF
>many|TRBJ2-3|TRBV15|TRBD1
TGTGCCACCAGCGGGAGACAGGGGGCGCGTGATACGCAGTATTTT
CATSGRQGARDTQYF
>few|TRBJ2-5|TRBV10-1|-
TGCGCCAGCAGTGAGTCGGGCAGTCACCAAGAGACCCAGTACTTC
CASSESGSHQETQYF
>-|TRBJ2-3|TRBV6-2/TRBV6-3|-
TGTGCCAGCAGTTACATCAGCGGGACAAGCACAGATACGCAGTATTTT
CASSYISGTSTDTQYF
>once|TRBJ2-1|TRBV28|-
TGTGCCAGCAGTTTTCAGGGGTACGATGAGCAGTTCTTC
CASSFQGYDEQFF
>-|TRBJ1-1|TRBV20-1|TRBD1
TGCAGTGCCAGGACAGGGGTCGCTGAAGCTTTCTTT
CSARTGVAEAFF
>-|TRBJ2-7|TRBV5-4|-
TGTGCCAGCAGCTTGCCTACGGGCGGACTCAGTGAGCAGTACTTC
CASSLPTGGLSEQYF
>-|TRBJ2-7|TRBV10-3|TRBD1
TGTGCCATCAGGGGGGACAGTCCGTACGAGCAGTACTTC
CAIRGDSPYEQYF
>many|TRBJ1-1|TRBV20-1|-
TGCAGTGCACCGGGGGGTGACACTGAAGCTTTCTTT
CSAPGGDTEAFF
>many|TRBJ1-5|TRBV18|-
TGTGCCAGCTCACAGGGGTTGGGTCAGCCCCAGCATTTT
CASSQGLGQPQHF
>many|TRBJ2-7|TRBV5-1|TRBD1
TGCGCCAGCAGCCCGACAGGGGTATACGAGCAGTACTTC
CASSPTGVYEQYF
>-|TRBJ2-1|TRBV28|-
TGTGCCAGCAGTTTGGGAATGAGGCGTGGGCAGACCTCCTACAATGAGCAGTTCTTC
CASSLGMRRGQTSYNEQFF
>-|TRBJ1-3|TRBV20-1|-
TGCAGTGCTAGCGAAGAATCTGGAAACACCATATATTTT
CSASEESGNTIYF
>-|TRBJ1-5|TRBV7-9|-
TGTGCCAGCAGCTCCGGAGGGGCGGCTCAGCCCCAGCATTTT
CASSSGGAAQPQHF
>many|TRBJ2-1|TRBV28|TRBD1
TGTGCCAGCAGTTACAGTGCGGCAGGGGGCTGGAATGAGCAGTTCTTC
CASSYSAAGGWNEQFF
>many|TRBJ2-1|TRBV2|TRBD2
TGTGCCAGCAACCAACTAGCGGGGGGGCCTAATGAGCAGTTCTTC
CASNQLAGGPNEQFF
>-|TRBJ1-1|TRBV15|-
TGTGCCACCAGCTCCAACGCTAGGGCTGAAGCTTTCTTT
CATSSNARAEAFF
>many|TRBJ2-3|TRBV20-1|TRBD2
TGCAGTGCGGACCAGATAGCGGGTCAGGGAGATACGCAGTATTTT
CSADQIAGQGDTQYF
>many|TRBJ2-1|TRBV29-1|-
TGCAGCGTTGTACCGGGATACAATGAGCAGTTCTTC
CSVVPGYNEQFF
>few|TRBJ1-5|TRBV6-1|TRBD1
TGTGCCACCGTAGGACAGGGCAATCAGCCCCAGCATTTT
CATVGQGNQPQHF
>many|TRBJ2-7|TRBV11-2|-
TGTGCCAGCAGCTTGATAGGGGGGAGGTACGAGCAGTACTTC
CASSLIGGRYEQYF
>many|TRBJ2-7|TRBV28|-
TGTGCCAGCAGTACAGGTACCTACGAGCAGTACTTC
CASSTGTYEQYF
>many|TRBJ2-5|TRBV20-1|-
TGCAGTGCTAGCAGGAAAGAGACCCAGTACTTC
CSASRKETQYF
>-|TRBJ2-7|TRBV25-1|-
TGTGCCAGCAGTGAACGGCGGCCTACCGCCAACGAGCAGTACTTC
CASSERRPTANEQYF
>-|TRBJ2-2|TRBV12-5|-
TGTGCTAGTGGAACGACCACCGGGGAGCTGTTTTTT
CASGTTTGELFF
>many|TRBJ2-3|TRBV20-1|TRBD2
TGCAGTGCTAGAGTCAATGTGCTAGCGGGTAGAAGCACAGATACGCAGTATTTT
CSARVNVLAGRSTDTQYF
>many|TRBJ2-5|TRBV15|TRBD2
TGTGCCACCAGCTCTTCGGGGCGGGAGGGGATCCATCAAGAGACCCAGTACTTC
CATSSSGREGIHQETQYF
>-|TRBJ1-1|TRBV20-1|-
TGCAGTGCTAGGCGAGGGGTAAGCGGGGCGGCTGAAGCTTTCTTT
CSARRGVSGAAEAFF
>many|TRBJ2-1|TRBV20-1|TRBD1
TGCAGTGCTAGGGACAGGGGGATATTGAATGAGCAGTTCTTC
CSARDRGILNEQFF
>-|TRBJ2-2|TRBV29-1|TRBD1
TGCAGCGTTAAGGTGCGGGACAGGGGTTTTACCACGAGCACCGGGGAGCTGTTTTTT
CSVKVRDRGFTTSTGELFF
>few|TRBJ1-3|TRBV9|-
TGTGCCAGCAGCGTCCTAAAGGAGGGACCTGGAAACACCATATATTTT
CASSVLKEGPGNTIYF
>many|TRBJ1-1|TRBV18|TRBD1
TGTGCCAGCTCACCTTGGGACAGGGGGAACACTGAAGCTTTCTTT
CASSPWDRGNTEAFF
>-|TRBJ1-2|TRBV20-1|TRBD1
TGCAGTGCTCCCCCGAGAGGGGGCGAAACTTATAACTATGGCTACGCCTTC
CSAPPRGGETYNYGYAF
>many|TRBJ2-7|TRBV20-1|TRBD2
TGCAGTGCTAGTGGGCTAGCGGCCTACGAGCAGTACTTC
CSASGLAAYEQYF
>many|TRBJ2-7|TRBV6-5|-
TGTGCCAGTAGGAACAGGGTGAGCTACGAGCAGTACTTC
CASRNRVSYEQYF
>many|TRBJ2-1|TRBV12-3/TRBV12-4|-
TGTGCCAGCAGTTTTCTGGCCGGGACACCATTCTACAATGAGCAGTTCTTC
CASSFLAGTPFYNEQFF
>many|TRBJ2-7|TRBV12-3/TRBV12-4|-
TGTGCCAGCAGTTTAAAGTACGAGCAGTACTTC
CASSLKYEQYF
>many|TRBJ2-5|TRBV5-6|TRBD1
TGTGCCAGCAGTAGGGGGCGTGGGGAGACCCAGTACTTC
CASSRGRGETQYF
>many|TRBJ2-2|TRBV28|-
TGTGCCAGCAGTTTATACAGGCCGAACACCGGGGAGCTGTTTTTT
CASSLYRPNTGELFF
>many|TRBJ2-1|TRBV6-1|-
TGTGCCAGCAGTACCCAAGCCGGGTATCCCCCCTCCTACAATGAGCAGTTCTTC
CASSTQAGYPPSYNEQFF
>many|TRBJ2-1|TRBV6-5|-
TGTGCCAGCAGTCCACAGGGACGTACCTACAATGAGCAGTTCTTC
CASSPQGRTYNEQFF
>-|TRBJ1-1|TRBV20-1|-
TGCAGTGCTAGAGGCATGTTGAACACTGAAGCTTTCTTT
CSARGMLNTEAFF
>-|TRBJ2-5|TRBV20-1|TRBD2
TGCAGTGCGGCCGGGGCTAGCGGTGAGACCCAGTACTTC
CSAAGASGETQYF
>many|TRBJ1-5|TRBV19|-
TGTGCCAGTAGTATAGGGACACTCGTCAAGCATTTT
CASSIGTLVKHF
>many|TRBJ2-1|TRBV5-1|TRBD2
TGCGCCAGCAGCTTGCGAAGCGGGAGTAAGTACAATGAGCAGTTCTTC
CASSLRSGSKYNEQFF
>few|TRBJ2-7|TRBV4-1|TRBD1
TGCGCCAGCAGCCAAACAGGGGGCGTATACGAGCAGTACTTC
CASSQTGGVYEQYF
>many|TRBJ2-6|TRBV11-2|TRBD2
TGTGCCAGCAGCTTAGCCGGGGCGACTAGCGGGAGAGCTAACGTCCTGACTTTC
CASSLAGATSGRANVLTF
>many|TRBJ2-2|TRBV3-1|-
TGTGCCAGCAGCCAAAACAGGGTGGCCGGGGAGCTGTTTTTT
CASSQNRVAGELFF